Presented here are 20 T cell receptor beta chains from one specimen sequenced in a study of early T cells in non-severe SARS-CoV-2 infection. TCRdb reprocessed the 5' RACE reads with MiXCR, giving one entry per CDR3 protein. The profile shows roughly 17,000 distinct CDR3 sequences, about 5.5% of them singletons. Sequencing was carried out using whole blood. The receptors originated from an adult who was a healthcare worker with PCR-confirmed SARS-CoV-2 infection or an uninfected control (not recorded which).

This clonotype was detected many times. The rearrangement links TRBV10-3 to TRBJ1-4; tentative D call: TRBD1 (6 bases). Germline loops: CDR1 ENHRY, CDR2 SYGVKD. This CDR3 is built from 15 residues. V shed 4 bases and J shed 3 bases, with 12 bases lying between them. CDR3 DNA: TGTGCCATCAGTGGGAAGGGGGTCGCTAATGAAAAACTGTTTTTT. Translation gives CAISGKGVANEKLFF.

Ten or more counts support this clonotype. This chain links TRBV7-6 with TRBJ1-4; possible D gene TRBD1, 5 bases. V was trimmed by 5 bases and J by 0 bases, leaving 13 bases between them. CDR3 length: 16 residues. Germline V gene data show CDR1 as SGHVS and CDR2 as FNYEAQ. In nucleotides, the CDR3 is TGTGCCAGCAGCGCCGGGGGGGGGTCAACTAATGAAAAACTGTTTTTT. Residues: CASSAGGGSTNEKLFF.

This clonotype came up many times. This rearrangement joins TRBV2 to TRBJ2-5; 7 bases agree with TRBD2. The CDR3 spans 15 residues. In germline, CDR1 is SNHLY, CDR2 FYNNEI. The junction had 13 bases not matched to a gene; V was cut back by 7 bases and J by 5 bases. The CDR3 DNA reads as TGTGCCAGCACTCTTAAGGCGGGACTACCCGAGACCCAGTACTTC. Translated: CASTLKAGLPETQYF.

This clonotype came up once. The chain combines TRBV4-1 with TRBJ1-1, with D uncertain. Germline CDR1 is MGHRA and CDR2 is YSYEKL. The CDR3 has 12 residues. The germline V and J ends were trimmed by 4 bases and 3 bases, with 6 bases remaining between them. CDR3 bases: TGCGCCAGCAGCCCGGGGTACACTGAAGCTTTCTTT. Protein: CASSPGYTEAFF.

This clonotype appeared many times. The CDR3 sequence: CASSQGLSGRDEQFF. Written as DNA, the CDR3 is TGTGCCAGCAGCCAAGGGCTTAGCGGGAGAGATGAGCAGTTCTTC. The chain is built from TRBV14 and TRBJ2-1; the match to TRBD2 covers 9 bases. The V and J ends lost 1 base and 8 bases, in that order; junction bases with no gene match: 6. This CDR3 is built from 15 residues. Germline V gene lookup returns CDR1 SGHDN and CDR2 FVKESK.

This clonotype is categorized as medium-sized. The CDR3 spells CASQDSYNEQFF. CDR3 DNA: TGCGCCAGCCAGGACTCCTACAATGAGCAGTTCTTC. This sequence joins TRBV4-1 and TRBJ2-1; D is unresolved. The V and J ends lost 8 bases and 0 bases respectively, with 5 bases between them. Germline lookup yields CDR1 MGHRA and CDR2 YSYEKL. This CDR3 contains 12 residues.

This clonotype appeared many times. This chain joins TRBV11-3 and TRBJ2-1; D is ambiguous. Germline CDR1 SGHNT, CDR2 YENEEA. Trimming removed 4 bases from V and 6 bases from J, with 10 bases in between. CDR3 length: 13 residues. The CDR3 reads CASSYLSSNEQFF. CDR3 coding DNA: TGTGCCAGCAGCTACCTTAGCAGCAATGAGCAGTTCTTC. Full variable domain (rest looked up from reference TRBV11-3 and TRBJ2-1): EAGVVQSPRYKIIEKKQPVAFWCNPISGHNTLYWYLQNLGQGPELLIRYENEEAVDDSQLPKDRFSAERLKGVDSTLKIQPAELGDSAVYLCASSYLSSNEQFFGPGTRLTVL.

The chain employs TRBV19 and TRBJ2-5, with D tentatively TRBD1 (5 bases). Germline V gene data show CDR1 as LNHDA and CDR2 as SQIVND (reference sequence). The CDR3 runs 11 residues. V gave up 7 bases and J gave up 5 bases, with 8 bases separating them. The DNA of the CDR3 is TGTGCCAGTAAACAGGCGGAGACCCAGTACTTC. It translates to CASKQAETQYF.

This clonotype was observed many times. The chain recombines TRBV12-3 or TRBV12-4 with TRBJ1-5; 8 bases fit TRBD1. This CDR3 has 14 amino acids. The J segment lost 2 bases and the V segment lost 6 bases, leaving 3 bases of the junction unmatched. CDR3 residues: CASRSGQGNQPQHF. The DNA for the CDR3 is TGTGCCAGCAGATCGGGACAGGGCAATCAGCCCCAGCATTTT.

V is TRBV9 and J is TRBJ2-1; 11 nucleotides line up with TRBD2. V trimming: 2 bases; J trimming: 0 bases; junction bases outside the gene matches: 1. Looked up from germline, CDR1 is SGDLS and CDR2 is YYNGEE. This CDR3 contains 16 residues. CDR3 region: CASSVGLADSYNEQFF. DNA for the CDR3: TGTGCCAGCAGCGTGGGACTAGCGGACTCCTACAATGAGCAGTTCTTC.

This clonotype has a count of ten or more. This rearrangement joins TRBV27 to TRBJ2-7, with D possibly matching TRBD2 (6 bases). Germline V CDR1 and CDR2: MNHEY, SMNVEV (reference sequence). This CDR3 has 16 amino acids. V dropped 3 bases and J dropped 2 bases, with 17 bases sitting between them. The CDR3 protein is CASSFDPGVAAYEQYF. As DNA, the CDR3 is TGTGCCAGCAGTTTTGATCCGGGAGTGGCAGCCTACGAGCAGTACTTC.

This clonotype was observed at least ten times. The chain carries TRBV6-5 and TRBJ1-6, with D perhaps matching TRBD1 (5 bases). The germline V gene encodes CDR1 MNHEY and CDR2 SVGAGI. Between the trimmed V and J ends, which lost 0 bases and 1 base, there was a span of 13 bases. The CDR3 contains 18 residues. CDR3 in amino acids: CASSYSRRPGSYNSPLHF. The CDR3 DNA follows: TGTGCCAGCAGTTACTCGAGGAGACCAGGGTCCTATAATTCACCCCTCCACTTT.

This clonotype has only a few counts. The chain carries TRBV12-3 or TRBV12-4 and TRBJ2-5; a possible D gene is TRBD2 (7 bases). This CDR3 spans 15 amino acids. V shed 4 bases and J shed 3 bases, with 15 bases lying between them. CDR3 in DNA: TGTGCCAGCAGTTCTCTCGGGGGGCTGAAAGAGACCCAGTACTTC. Its translation: CASSSLGGLKETQYF.

This clonotype was picked up many times. Germline is not matched at one junction end, which may reflect a read error. This sequence joins TRBV7-7 and TRBJ2-3, with unresolved D. Germline lookup yields CDR1 SSHAT and CDR2 FNYEAQ (reference sequence). The CDR3 spans 14 residues. The CDR3 region has the DNA TGTGCTAGCAGCTTCACCTCAGGTTCGGATACGCAGTATTTT. Translating gives CASSFTSGSDTQYF. The whole variable domain, filled in from reference TRBV7-7 and TRBJ2-3, reads GAGVSQSPRYKVTKRGQDVTLRCDPISSHATLYWYQQALGQGPEFLTYFNYEAQPDKSGLPSDRFSAERPEGSISTLTIQRTEQRDSAMYRCASSFTSGSDTQYFGPGTRLTVL.

This clonotype has at least ten counts. This chain uses TRBV7-2 with TRBJ2-7; TRBD1 aligns across 9 bases. Germline V gives CDR1 SGHTA, CDR2 FQGNSA. The CDR3 consists of 16 residues. Trimming took 5 bases from V and 6 from J; bases not matched to a gene: 14. CDR3 nucleotides: TGTGCCAGCAGCGCGCAACAGGGGGCTCTAGCTAGCGAGCAGTACGTC. Translating it yields CASSAQQGALASEQYV.

This clonotype has at least ten counts. This chain uses TRBV11-2 with TRBJ1-1, with D maybe TRBD1 (5 bases). This CDR3 has 14 residues. Trimming took off 6 bases at V and 1 base at J, with 12 bases between the two ends. Germline V gives CDR1 SGHAT, CDR2 FQNNGV. CDR3 DNA: TGTGCCAGCAGTTATTTTGGGGCGAACACTGAAGCTTTCTTT. It is translated as CASSYFGANTEAFF. The variable domain in full, with the rest retrieved from reference TRBV11-2 and TRBJ1-1, is EAGVAQSPRYKIIEKRQSVAFWCNPISGHATLYWYQQILGQGPKLLIQFQNNGVVDDSQLPKDRFSAERLKGVDSTLKIQPAKLEDSAVYLCASSYFGANTEAFFGQGTRLTVV.

V usage is TRBV11-2 and J usage is TRBJ2-1; D is unclear. There are 11 residues in the CDR3. The germline V and J ends were trimmed by 6 bases and 4 bases, with 4 bases remaining between them. CDR1 and CDR2 from the germline V gene are SGHAT and FQNNGV. This CDR3 is CASRPYNEQFF. DNA for the CDR3: TGTGCCAGCAGACCGTACAATGAGCAGTTCTTC.

This clonotype was seen only a few times. The rearrangement links TRBV30 to TRBJ2-1, with 8 bases matching TRBD1. Losses at the gene ends were 0 bases for V and 6 bases for J; bases not matched to a gene: 10. CDR1 is GTSNPN and CDR2 is SVGIG in the germline V gene (reference sequence). The CDR3 length is 16 residues. The CDR3 DNA reads TGTGCCTGGAGTGTACTGGGGACAGGAGAGGGCAATGAGCAGTTCTTC. Translation gives CAWSVLGTGEGNEQFF.

The chain links TRBV3-1 to TRBJ2-1; 7 bases map to TRBD2. J gave up 13 bases and V 4 bases, and 10 bases lay outside the gene matches. The CDR3 extends over 13 amino acids. CDR1 is LGHDT and CDR2 is YNNKEL in the germline V gene (reference sequence). The CDR3: CASSLVRAAGQFF. The DNA for the CDR3 is TGTGCCAGCAGCCTAGTGAGGGCAGCGGGACAGTTCTTC.

This clonotype was counted many times. The V and J genes are TRBV2 and TRBJ2-3; TRBD2 matches 10 bases. Germline V gene sequence: CDR1 SNHLY, CDR2 FYNNEI. This CDR3 spans 15 amino acids. V lost 8 bases and J lost 2; bases outside the gene matches: 7. CDR3: CASGEREGITDTQYF. In nucleotides, the CDR3 is TGTGCCAGCGGGGAGCGGGAGGGGATCACAGATACGCAGTATTTT.